The clone carrying this T cell receptor beta chain was seen repeatedly, ten times or more. What it recognizes is unknown. Time point defined: sample taken at primary tumor resection. Unsorted whole RNA of tumor, nontumor lung or frozen PBMC was sequenced. Donation came from 70 or so patients with untreated early-stage non-small cell lung cancer. CDR1 and CDR2 from the germline V gene are SQVTM and ANQGSEA. The V and J ends lost 5 bases and 0 bases respectively, with 7 bases between them. This CDR3 contains 12 residues. This sample is part of a study of spatial heterogeneity in lung cancer. The wider study: Beta-chain sequences consistently outnumbered alpha-chain sequences in detection. Study conclusions and caveats: Ubiquitous expanded tumor TCRs surfaced in blood more at resection than they did at follow-up.

TCR cDNA molecules were tagged individually, and each one carried a unique molecular identifier. TCRdb redid the calling of the 5' RACE reads with MiXCR, one entry per CDR3 protein. Counted here are tens of thousands of distinct CDR3 sequences, about 4.9% occurring once; the ten biggest clones make up roughly 36%. The TCR comes from a male donor with early-stage non-small cell lung cancer. The sample here was PBMCs, taken at surgery. The chain uses TRBV29-1 and TRBJ1-2; the D is unclear. The CDR3 loop reads CSVQASNYGYTF. As DNA, the CDR3 is TGCAGCGTTCAAGCCTCTAACTATGGCTACACCTTC.